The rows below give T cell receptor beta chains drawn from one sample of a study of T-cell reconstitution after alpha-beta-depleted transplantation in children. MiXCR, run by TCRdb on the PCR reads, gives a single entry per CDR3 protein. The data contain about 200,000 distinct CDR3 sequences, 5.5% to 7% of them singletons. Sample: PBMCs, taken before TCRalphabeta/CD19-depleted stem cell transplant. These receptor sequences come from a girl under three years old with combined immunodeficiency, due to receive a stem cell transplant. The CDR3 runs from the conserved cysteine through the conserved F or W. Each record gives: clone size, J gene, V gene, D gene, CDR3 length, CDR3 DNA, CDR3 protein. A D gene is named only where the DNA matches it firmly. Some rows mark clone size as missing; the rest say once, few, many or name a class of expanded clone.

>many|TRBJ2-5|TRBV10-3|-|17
TGTGCCATCAGTGCTGGAAGACTAGGTGGGAGCAGGGAGACCCAGTACTTC
CAISAGRLGGSRETQYF
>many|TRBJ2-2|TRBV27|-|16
TGTGCCAGCAGTCCACCGACACTCCGGAACACCGGGGAGCTGTTTTTT
CASSPPTLRNTGELFF
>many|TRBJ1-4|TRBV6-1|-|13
TGTGCCAGCAGTAAACAGGGTCTGGGAAAACTGTTTTTT
CASSKQGLGKLFF
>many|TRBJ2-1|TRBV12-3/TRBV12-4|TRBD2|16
TGTGCCAGCAGTCCAGTTTTGGGGCGGGAGGGGAATGAGCAGTTCTTC
CASSPVLGREGNEQFF
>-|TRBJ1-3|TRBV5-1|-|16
TGCGCCAGCAGCTTTTCCGGGCCTCCTACTGGAAACACCATATATTTT
CASSFSGPPTGNTIYF
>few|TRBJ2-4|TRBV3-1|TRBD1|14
TGTGCCAGCAGCCTAAGACAGGGGAGAAACATTCAGTACTTC
CASSLRQGRNIQYF
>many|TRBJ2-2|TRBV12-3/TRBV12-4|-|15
TGTGCCAGCAGTTTTTGGTGGGCCAACACCGGGGAGCTGTTTTTT
CASSFWWANTGELFF
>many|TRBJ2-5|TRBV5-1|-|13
TGCGCCAGCAGCCCCGGAGCGGGAGAGACCCAGTACTTC
CASSPGAGETQYF
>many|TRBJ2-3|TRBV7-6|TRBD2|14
TGTGCCAGCAGCTTAGAAGCGGGAGCAGATACGCAGTATTTT
CASSLEAGADTQYF
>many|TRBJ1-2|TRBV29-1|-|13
TGCAGCGTTGGTAGACGGTTTTCCTATGGCTACACCTTC
CSVGRRFSYGYTF
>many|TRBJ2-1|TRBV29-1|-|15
TGCAGCGCTGCTTGGCGTATGGGTTTATACAATGAGCAGTTCTTC
CSAAWRMGLYNEQFF
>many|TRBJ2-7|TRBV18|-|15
TGTGCCAGCTCACCAACGGCAGGGGGGTCGGGCGAGCAGTACTTC
CASSPTAGGSGEQYF
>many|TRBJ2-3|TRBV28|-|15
TGTGCCAGCAGTTTATTAGGGGGGACCCCAGATACGCAGTATTTT
CASSLLGGTPDTQYF
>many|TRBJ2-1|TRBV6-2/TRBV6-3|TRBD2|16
TGTGCCAGCAGTTACTCATCCGGGACTAGTGCCAATGAGCAGTTCTTC
CASSYSSGTSANEQFF
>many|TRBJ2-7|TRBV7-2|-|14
TGTGCCAGCAGCTTCAACAAGGGCTCCTACGAGCAGTACTTC
CASSFNKGSYEQYF
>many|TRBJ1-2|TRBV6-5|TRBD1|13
TGTGCCAGCAGCCTTGACAGGGGCTATGGCTACACCTTC
CASSLDRGYGYTF
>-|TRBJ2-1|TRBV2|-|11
TGTGCCAGCGAGGCGGGTAATGAGCAGTTCTTC
CASEAGNEQFF
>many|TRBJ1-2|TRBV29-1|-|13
TGCAGCGTTGTAATGGGACGGGGCTATGGCTACACCTTC
CSVVMGRGYGYTF
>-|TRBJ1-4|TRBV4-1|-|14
TGCGCCAGCAGCTTCCGGGACGGCAATGAAAAACTGTTTTTT
CASSFRDGNEKLFF
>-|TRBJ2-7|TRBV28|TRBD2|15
TGTGCCAGCAGTTCCCTCCGGGAGGTTCGGTACGAGCAGTACTTC
CASSSLREVRYEQYF
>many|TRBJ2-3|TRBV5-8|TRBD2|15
TGTGCCAGCAGCTTGCTAGCGGGGGCCGGAGATACGCAGTATTTT
CASSLLAGAGDTQYF